This is a list of T cell receptor beta chains from one sample in a study of blood T cell repertoires in COVID-19. The repertoire was sequenced with immunoSEQ multiplex PCR; TCRdb's copy has only in-frame clones and lacks some. Found here are about 180,000 clones, 89% of them singletons; the top ten hold 2% to 2.5%. The specimen was PBMCs or T cells enriched from blood (not recorded which). The receptors stem from a woman aged 35 to 49 with acute COVID-19. The CDR3 runs from the conserved cysteine through the conserved F or W. A D gene is named only where the DNA matches it firmly. Size is omitted from some rows. Given values are once, few, many or a class for expanded clones.

j_call d_call clone_size cdr3_length v_call cdr3_aa cdr3_nt
TRBJ2-1 TRBD2 . 15 TRBV11-3 CASSLGLAGGEEQFF TGTGCCAGCAGCTTGGGACTAGCGGGAGGCGAGGAGCAGTTCTTC
TRBJ2-7 TRBD1 . 15 TRBV4-1 CASSEFRQGPYEQYF TGCGCCAGCAGCGAGTTTCGACAGGGCCCCTACGAGCAGTACTTC
TRBJ2-7 TRBD2 few 15 TRBV4-2 CASSHGGSEAVEQYF TGTGCCAGCAGCCACGGCGGGAGCGAGGCCGTCGAGCAGTACTTC
TRBJ2-7 . . 14 TRBV2 CASSTFSVEYEQYF TGTGCCAGCAGTACCTTCAGTGTGGAGTACGAGCAGTACTTC
TRBJ2-7 . . 16 TRBV5-6 CASSQEAVSIAYEQYF TGTGCCAGCAGCCAGGAGGCGGTCTCTATTGCCTACGAGCAGTACTTC
TRBJ2-7 TRBD1 once 14 TRBV10-2 CASRGTGYTYEQYF TGCGCCAGCAGGGGGACAGGGTACACCTACGAGCAGTACTTC
TRBJ1-5 . . 14 TRBV30 CAWSREYSNQPQHF TGTGCCTGGAGTAGAGAATATAGCAATCAGCCCCAGCATTTT
TRBJ1-6 . . 15 TRBV5-6 CASGIGGGRDSPLHF TGTGCCAGCGGTATTGGGGGAGGGCGGGATTCACCCCTCCACTTT
TRBJ1-1 . . 13 TRBV3-1/TRBV3-2 CASSYDTNTEAFF TGTGCCAGCAGCTACGACACGAACACTGAAGCTTTCTTT
TRBJ2-5 TRBD1 . 13 TRBV7-2 CASRGTVQETQYF TGTGCCAGCAGAGGGACAGTCCAAGAGACCCAGTACTTC
TRBJ1-5 . once 17 TRBV28 CASSFLPRTYSNQPQHF TGTGCCAGCAGTTTTCTGCCACGGACTTATAGCAATCAGCCCCAGCATTTT
TRBJ2-1 TRBD2 . 15 TRBV7-9 CASRQEGLAADEQFF TGTGCCAGCAGGCAAGAAGGACTAGCGGCAGATGAGCAGTTCTTC
TRBJ2-5 . . 13 TRBV2 CASRPLSMETQYF TGTGCCAGCAGGCCGCTATCCATGGAGACCCAGTACTTC
TRBJ1-3 TRBD1 . 18 TRBV18 CASSPPKGQGNSGNTIYF TGTGCCAGCTCACCACCAAAGGGACAGGGGAACTCTGGAAACACCATATATTTT
TRBJ2-5 TRBD2 . 16 TRBV4-3 CASRLGLADPQETQYF TGCGCCAGCAGACTAGGACTAGCGGACCCACAAGAGACCCAGTACTTC
TRBJ2-7 TRBD2 few 16 TRBV3-1/TRBV3-2 CARLFPSGAFYDEQYF TGTGCCCGCCTCTTCCCTAGCGGGGCTTTCTACGACGAGCAGTACTTC
TRBJ2-3 TRBD1 . 16 TRBV5-1 CASSLQGQGAADTQYF TGCGCCAGCAGCTTGCAGGGACAGGGGGCCGCAGATACGCAGTATTTT
TRBJ1-5 TRBD1 few 13 TRBV14 CASSPGGSQPQHF TGTGCCAGCAGCCCAGGGGGAAGTCAGCCCCAGCATTTT
TRBJ2-3 TRBD2 . 15 TRBV19 CASSMGGGSADTQYF TGTGCCAGTAGTATGGGCGGGGGGTCGGCGGATACGCAGTATTTT
TRBJ2-7 . . 14 TRBV2 CASRVGSGLYEQYF TGTGCCAGCAGGGTTGGTAGCGGTCTCTACGAGCAGTACTTC
TRBJ2-7 . . 14 TRBV5-4 CASSPPGHTYEQYF TGTGCCAGCAGCCCCCCGGGACACACCTACGAGCAGTACTTC
TRBJ2-3 TRBD2 . 13 TRBV10-2 CASSGGGGGTQYF TGCGCCAGCAGCGGCGGGGGAGGAGGTACGCAGTATTTT
TRBJ1-6 . . 13 TRBV27 CASRESRNSPLHF TGTGCCAGCAGGGAGTCCCGGAATTCACCCCTCCACTTT
TRBJ1-2 . . 13 TRBV6-5 CASKPGQNYGYTF TGTGCCAGCAAGCCGGGACAAAACTATGGCTACACCTTC
TRBJ1-1 . . 13 TRBV5-6 CASSSGLPREAFF TGTGCCAGCAGCTCGGGACTGCCGAGGGAGGCTTTCTTT
TRBJ2-4 TRBD2 . 18 TRBV30 CAWRGGRLADGAKNIQYF TGTGCCTGGAGAGGCGGGAGGTTGGCGGACGGAGCCAAAAACATTCAGTACTTC
TRBJ1-2 TRBD1 . 14 TRBV2 CASSGGTGVYGYTF TGTGCCAGCAGTGGGGGGACAGGGGTATATGGCTACACCTTC
TRBJ2-1 TRBD2 . 16 TRBV23-1 CASSQSPAREGNEQFF TGCGCCAGCAGTCAATCGCCCGCCAGGGAGGGCAATGAGCAGTTCTTC
TRBJ2-3 . . 15 TRBV5-1 CASSLVGGRTDTQYF TGCGCCAGCAGCCTAGTGGGGGGTCGCACAGATACGCAGTATTTT
TRBJ2-3 TRBD2 . 18 TRBV3-1/TRBV3-2 CASSQGRTSGGPTDTQYF TGTGCCAGCAGCCAAGGCCGGACTAGCGGGGGGCCCACAGATACGCAGTATTTT
TRBJ2-7 . . 15 TRBV4-2 CASSQEPVFNREQYF TGTGCCAGCAGCCAAGAACCGGTTTTTAACCGCGAGCAGTACTTC
TRBJ1-2 TRBD1 . 15 TRBV27 CASSPLTGAGYGYTF TGTGCCAGCAGTCCACTGACAGGGGCTGGCTATGGCTACACCTTC
TRBJ2-5 . . 17 TRBV14 CASSQGAQGRWQETQYF TGTGCCAGCAGCCAAGGCGCGCAGGGGAGATGGCAAGAGACCCAGTACTTC
TRBJ2-5 . once 16 TRBV27 CASSQTPLAGRETQYF TGTGCCAGCAGCCAAACCCCCCTTGCGGGACGGGAGACCCAGTACTTC
TRBJ2-7 TRBD2 . 18 TRBV11-2 CASSTWGARGRPTYEQYF TGTGCCAGCAGCACCTGGGGGGCACGCGGGAGGCCAACCTACGAGCAGTACTTC
TRBJ2-5 . . 14 TRBV5-4 CASSAAGFQETQYF TGTGCCAGCAGCGCGGCGGGGTTCCAAGAGACCCAGTACTTC
TRBJ1-4 . . 18 TRBV27 CASSLQKRTEGDNEKLFF TGTGCCAGCAGTTTACAAAAAAGGACAGAGGGAGATAATGAAAAACTGTTTTTT